This T cell receptor (beta chain) was documented in a study of T-cell reconstitution after alpha-beta-depleted transplantation in children. The CDR3 spans 15 residues. Germline values: CDR1 LNHNV, CDR2 YYDKDF (reference sequence). V was clipped by 0 bases and J by 3 bases, with 11 bases between them. It was with unique molecular identifiers that the TCRbeta library was prepared. In TCRdb, the PCR reads were re-called with MiXCR into one record per CDR3 protein. The sample consists of some 180,000 distinct CDR3 sequences, approximately 7% of them appearing once. This clonotype came up many times. The TCR sequence derives from a boy aged 2 to 9 with acute lymphoblastic leukemia, due to receive a stem cell transplant. The chain combines TRBV15 with TRBJ1-1; no clear D gene. Sequences were derived from PBMCs, sampled before TCRalphabeta/CD19-depleted stem cell transplant. CDR3 in DNA: TGTGCCACCAGCAGAGATCCGGGTTTCTACACTGAAGCTTTCTTT. It is translated as CATSRDPGFYTEAFF.